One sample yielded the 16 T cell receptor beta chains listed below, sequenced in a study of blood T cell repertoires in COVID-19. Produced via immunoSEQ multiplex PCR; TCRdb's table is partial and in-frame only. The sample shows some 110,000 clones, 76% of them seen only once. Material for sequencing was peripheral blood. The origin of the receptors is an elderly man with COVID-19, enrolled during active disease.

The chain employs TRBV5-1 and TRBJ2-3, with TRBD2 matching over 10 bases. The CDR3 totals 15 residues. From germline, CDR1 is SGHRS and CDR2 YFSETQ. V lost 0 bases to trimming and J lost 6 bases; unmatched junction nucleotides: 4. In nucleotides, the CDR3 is TGCGCCAGCAGCTTGGTGACTAGCGGGTCCGATACGCAGTATTTT. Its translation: CASSLVTSGSDTQYF. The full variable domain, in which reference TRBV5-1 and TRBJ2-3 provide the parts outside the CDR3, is KAGVTQTPRYLIKTRGQQVTLSCSPISGHRSVSWYQQTPGQGLQFLFEYFSETQRNKGNFPGRFSGRQFSNSRSEMNVSTLELGDSALYLCASSLVTSGSDTQYFGPGTRLTVL.

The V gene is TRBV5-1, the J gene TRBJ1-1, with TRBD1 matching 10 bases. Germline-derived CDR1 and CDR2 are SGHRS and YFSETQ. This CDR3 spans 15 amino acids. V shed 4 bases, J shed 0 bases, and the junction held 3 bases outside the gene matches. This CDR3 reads CASSGGQGVNTEAFF. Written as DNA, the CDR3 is TGCGCCAGCAGCGGTGGACAGGGGGTGAACACTGAAGCTTTCTTT.

The CDR3 DNA reads TGCGCCAGCAGCTTGGTCGCGGGATTCACAGATACGCAGTATTTT. This gives the protein CASSLVAGFTDTQYF. The chain carries TRBV5-1 and TRBJ2-3; D is possibly TRBD2 (6 bases). Trimming shortened V by 0 bases and J by 2 bases, and 10 bases separated the two germline ends. CDR3 size: 15 residues. Germline CDR1 and CDR2: SGHRS and YFSETQ.

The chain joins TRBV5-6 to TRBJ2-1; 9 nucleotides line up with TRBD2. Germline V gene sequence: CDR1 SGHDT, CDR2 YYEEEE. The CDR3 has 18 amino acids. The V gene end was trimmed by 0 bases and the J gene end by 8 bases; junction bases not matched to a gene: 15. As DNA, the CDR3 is TGTGCCAGCAGCTTGGGAATAGCGGGAGATATGAAGACTGATGAGCAGTTCTTC. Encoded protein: CASSLGIAGDMKTDEQFF.

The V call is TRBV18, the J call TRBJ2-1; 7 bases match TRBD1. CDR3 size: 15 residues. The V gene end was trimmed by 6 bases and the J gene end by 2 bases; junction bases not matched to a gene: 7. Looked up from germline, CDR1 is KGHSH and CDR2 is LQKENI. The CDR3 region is CASSPGTVTYNEQFF. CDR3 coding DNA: TGTGCCAGCTCGCCCGGGACAGTCACCTACAATGAGCAGTTCTTC.

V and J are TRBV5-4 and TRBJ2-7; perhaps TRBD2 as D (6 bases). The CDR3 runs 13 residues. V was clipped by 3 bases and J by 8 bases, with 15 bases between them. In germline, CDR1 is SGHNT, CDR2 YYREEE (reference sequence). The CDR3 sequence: CASSWDWALKQYF. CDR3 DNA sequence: TGTGCCAGCAGCTGGGACTGGGCTCTCAAGCAGTACTTC.

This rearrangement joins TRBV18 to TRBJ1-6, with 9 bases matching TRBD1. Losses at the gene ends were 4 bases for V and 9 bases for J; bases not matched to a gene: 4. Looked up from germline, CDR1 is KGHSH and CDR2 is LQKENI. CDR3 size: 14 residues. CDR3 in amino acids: CASSLTGGSSPLHF. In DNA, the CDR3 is TGTGCCAGCTCACTAACAGGGGGCAGTTCACCCCTCCACTTT. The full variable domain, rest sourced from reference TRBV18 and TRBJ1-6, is NAGVMQNPRHLVRRRGQEARLRCSPMKGHSHVYWYRQLPEEGLKFMVYLQKENIIDESGMPKERFSAEFPKEGPSILRIQQVVRGDSAAYFCASSLTGGSSPLHFGNGTRLTVT.

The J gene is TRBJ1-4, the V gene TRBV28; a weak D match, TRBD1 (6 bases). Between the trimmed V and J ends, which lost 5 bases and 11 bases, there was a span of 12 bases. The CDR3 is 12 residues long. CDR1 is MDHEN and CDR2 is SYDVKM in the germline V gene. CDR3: CASSPGGRKLFF. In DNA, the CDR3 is TGTGCCAGCAGTCCGGGGGGGCGGAAACTGTTTTTT.

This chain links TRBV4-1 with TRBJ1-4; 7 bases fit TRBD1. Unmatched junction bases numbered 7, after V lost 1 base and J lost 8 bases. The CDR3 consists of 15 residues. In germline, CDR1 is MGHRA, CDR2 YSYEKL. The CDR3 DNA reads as TGCGCCAGCAGCCAAGGTGACAGGGTAAACGAAAAACTGTTTTTT. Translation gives CASSQGDRVNEKLFF.

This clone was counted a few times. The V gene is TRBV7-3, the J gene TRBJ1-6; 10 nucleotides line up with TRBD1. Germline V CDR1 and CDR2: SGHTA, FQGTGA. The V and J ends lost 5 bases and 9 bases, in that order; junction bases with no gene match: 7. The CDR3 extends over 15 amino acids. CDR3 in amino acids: CASSAAGQGTSPLHF. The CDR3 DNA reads TGTGCCAGCAGCGCAGCGGGACAGGGGACTTCACCCCTCCACTTT.

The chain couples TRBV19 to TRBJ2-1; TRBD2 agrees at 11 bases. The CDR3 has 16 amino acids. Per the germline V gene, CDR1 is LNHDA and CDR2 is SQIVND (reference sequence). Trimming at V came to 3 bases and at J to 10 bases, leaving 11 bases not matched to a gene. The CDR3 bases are TGTGCCAGTAGTATGGCCCTAGCGGGAGGTTCCAGCGAGCAGTTCTTC. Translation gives CASSMALAGGSSEQFF. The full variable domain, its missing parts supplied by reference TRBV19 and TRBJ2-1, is DGGITQSPKYLFRKEGQNVTLSCEQNLNHDAMYWYRQDPGQGLRLIYYSQIVNDFQKGDIAEGYSVSREKKESFPLTVTSAQKNPTAFYLCASSMALAGGSSEQFFGPGTRLTVL.

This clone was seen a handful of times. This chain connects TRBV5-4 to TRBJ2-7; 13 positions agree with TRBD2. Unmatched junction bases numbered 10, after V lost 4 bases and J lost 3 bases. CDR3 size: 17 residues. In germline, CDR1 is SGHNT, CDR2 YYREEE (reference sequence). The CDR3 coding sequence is TGTGCCAGCAGCCCACCCTTCGGACTAGCGGGGGACTACGAGCAGTACTTC. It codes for CASSPPFGLAGDYEQYF.

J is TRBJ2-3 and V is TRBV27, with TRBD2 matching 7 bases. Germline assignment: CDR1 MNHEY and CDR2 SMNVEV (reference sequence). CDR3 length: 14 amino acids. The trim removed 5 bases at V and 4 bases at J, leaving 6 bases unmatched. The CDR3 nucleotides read TGTGCCAGCAGTCGAGGACTAGGGGCAGATACGCAGTATTTT. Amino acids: CASSRGLGADTQYF.

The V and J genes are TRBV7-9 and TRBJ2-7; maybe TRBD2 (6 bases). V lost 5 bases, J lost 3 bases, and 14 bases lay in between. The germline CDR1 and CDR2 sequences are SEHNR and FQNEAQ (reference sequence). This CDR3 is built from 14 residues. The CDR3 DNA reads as TGTGCCAGCAGCGGGGGACTGCGACTCTACGAGCAGTACTTC. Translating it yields CASSGGLRLYEQYF.

The DNA of the CDR3 is TGTGCCAGCAGTTATTGGACTCCCGGGGAGCTGTTTTTT. Its protein product is CASSYWTPGELFF. This sequence joins TRBV6-5 and TRBJ2-2, with a tentative D call TRBD2 (5 bases). The CDR3 totals 13 residues. Trimming removed 3 bases at V and 6 bases at J, with 8 bases between. Germline CDR1 is MNHEY and CDR2 is SVGAGI.

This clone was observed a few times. The CDR3 DNA reads TGTGCCTGGAAGCGAATAGGGGGCACTGAAGCTTTCTTT. Its translation is CAWKRIGGTEAFF. The chain employs TRBV30 and TRBJ1-1; D is perhaps TRBD1 (6 bases). Trimming stripped 4 bases from V and 4 bases from J, with 13 bases between. Germline lookup yields CDR1 GTSNPN and CDR2 SVGIG (reference sequence). This CDR3 is 13 amino acids long.